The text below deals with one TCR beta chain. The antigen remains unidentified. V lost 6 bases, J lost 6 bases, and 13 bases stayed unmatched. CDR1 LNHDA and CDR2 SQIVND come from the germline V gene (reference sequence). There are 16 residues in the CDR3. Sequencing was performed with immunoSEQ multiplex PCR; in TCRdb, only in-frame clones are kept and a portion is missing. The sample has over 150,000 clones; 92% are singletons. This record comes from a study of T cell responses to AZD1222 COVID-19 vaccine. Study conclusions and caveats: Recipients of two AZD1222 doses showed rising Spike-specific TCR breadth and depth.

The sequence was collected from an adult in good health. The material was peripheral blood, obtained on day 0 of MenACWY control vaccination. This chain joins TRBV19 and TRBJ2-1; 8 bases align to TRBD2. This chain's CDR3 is CASSRISGRATNEQFF. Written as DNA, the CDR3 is TGTGCCAGTAGCCGTATAAGCGGGAGAGCCACCAATGAGCAGTTCTTC.